These 20 T cell receptor beta chains originate from one sample sequenced in a study of response to subunit inactivated influenza vaccine. TCRdb re-analysed the RT-PCR reads in MiXCR, keeping a single row per CDR3 protein. This table holds hundreds of thousands of distinct CDR3 sequences, approximately 17% found once. This specimen was CD4+ T cells sorted from PBMCs, taken 23 to 25 months after vaccination. The receptor source for this set is a man aged 45 to 70 who received an inactivated influenza vaccine.

The chain combines TRBV12-3 or TRBV12-4 with TRBJ1-1; D unclear. This CDR3 comprises 14 residues. Trimming left V 7 bases short and J 4 bases short, with 16 bases between. The CDR3 bases are TGTGCCAGCACCCTATATGGAAGTGGCACTGAAGCTTTCTTT. As protein: CASTLYGSGTEAFF.

The rearrangement links TRBV10-3 to TRBJ2-2, with TRBD1 matching 8 bases. This CDR3 spans 17 amino acids. Germline lookup yields CDR1 ENHRY and CDR2 SYGVKD. With V trimmed by 4 bases and J by 1 base, 8 bases remained unmatched. DNA of the CDR3: TGTGCCATCAGTGCCAGGGGCGGGACAGGGAACACCGGGGAGCTGTTTTTT. The encoded protein is CAISARGGTGNTGELFF.

This rearrangement joins TRBV10-3 to TRBJ2-7, with D possibly matching TRBD1 (6 bases). Trimming pared 0 bases from V and 5 bases from J, leaving 14 bases between. CDR3 length: 15 amino acids. Germline CDR1 ENHRY, CDR2 SYGVKD. In nucleotides, the CDR3 is TGTGCCATCAGTGAGTCGAACAGGGAGATCGACGAGCAGTACTTC. As protein: CAISESNREIDEQYF.

This clonotype was seen repeatedly, ten times or more. The rearrangement uses TRBV7-9 and TRBJ2-2; 7 nucleotides agree with TRBD1. This CDR3 has 13 amino acids. Losses at the gene ends were 4 bases for V and 6 bases for J; bases not matched to a gene: 2. The germline CDR1 and CDR2 sequences are SEHNR and FQNEAQ (reference sequence). CDR3 region: CASSSTGAGELFF. The CDR3 DNA is TGTGCCAGCAGCTCCACAGGGGCCGGGGAGCTGTTTTTT.

The chain joins TRBV6-1 to TRBJ1-2; 7 positions match TRBD1. The germline gives CDR1 MNHNS, CDR2 SASEGT. CDR3 length equals 13 residues. Losses at the gene ends were 1 base for V and 8 bases for J; bases not matched to a gene: 4. In nucleotides, the CDR3 is TGTGCCAGCAGTGAAGTTGGACAGGTGGGCTACACCTTC. Translated, it gives CASSEVGQVGYTF.

The table lists this clonotype with many counts. The chain links TRBV5-6 to TRBJ2-3; D possibly corresponds to TRBD2 (6 bases). V was pared by 2 bases and J by 3 bases, with 10 bases between. Looked up from germline, CDR1 is SGHDT and CDR2 is YYEEEE. The CDR3 spans 14 residues. The DNA for the CDR3 is TGTGCCAGCAGCTTCGGCGGGACGACAGATACGCAGTATTTT. Amino acids: CASSFGGTTDTQYF.

Only a few counts were recorded for this clonotype. The chain recombines TRBV7-9 with TRBJ2-3, with 14 bases fitting TRBD2. The CDR3 extends over 15 amino acids. Germline assignment: CDR1 SEHNR and CDR2 FQNEAQ (reference sequence). J lost 4 bases, V lost 5 bases, and 2 bases had no gene match. The CDR3 region is CASSRTSGRSDTQYF. CDR3 DNA: TGTGCCAGCAGCAGGACTAGCGGGAGGTCAGATACGCAGTATTTT.

The rearrangement joins TRBV5-5 to TRBJ2-3; D call uncertain. CDR1 is SGHKS, CDR2 YYEKEE, per germline (reference sequence). The CDR3 is 13 residues long. V was clipped by 3 bases and J by 4 bases, with 9 bases between them. Written as DNA, the CDR3 is TGTGCCAGCAGCTGGTCCCCCGCAGATACGCAGTATTTT. Encoded protein: CASSWSPADTQYF.

The V gene is TRBV7-2, the J gene TRBJ2-3; D remains unclear. The CDR3 loop spans 13 amino acids. V lost 2 bases and J 0 bases, leaving 3 bases between the germline ends. Germline CDR1 reads SGHTA; CDR2 reads FQGNSA. The CDR3 bases are TGTGCCAGCAGCTTAATGAGCACAGATACGCAGTATTTT. This translates into CASSLMSTDTQYF.

In its sample, this clonotype was seen many times. This chain connects TRBV6-1 to TRBJ2-1; 9 nucleotides line up with TRBD2. This CDR3 comprises 15 residues. The germline V gene encodes CDR1 MNHNS and CDR2 SASEGT. Trimming at V came to 6 bases and at J to 5 bases, leaving 8 bases not matched to a gene. The CDR3, as DNA: TGTGCCAGCAGCCACGGGACTAGCCTCAACAATGAGCAGTTCTTC. Translating it yields CASSHGTSLNNEQFF.

This clonotype came up a few times. This sequence joins TRBV20-1 and TRBJ2-7; D is unresolved. The CDR3 covers 13 residues. Germline values: CDR1 DFQATT, CDR2 SNEGSKA (reference sequence). Trimming took 7 bases from V and 0 from J, leaving 13 bases between them. CDR3 bases: TGCAGTGAAAAACCCCCTAGCTCCTACGAGCAGTACTTC. Translated, it gives CSEKPPSSYEQYF.

The CDR3 nucleotides read TGTGCCAGCAGCCTCTCAACCGGGCCAACAGTTGAGCAGTTCTTC. Its translation: CASSLSTGPTVEQFF. The chain combines TRBV2 with TRBJ2-1, with no clear D. Germline V gene lookup returns CDR1 SNHLY and CDR2 FYNNEI. The germline V and J ends were trimmed by 6 bases and 9 bases, with 21 bases remaining between them. This CDR3 has 15 residues. The full variable domain, completed using reference TRBV2 and TRBJ2-1, is EPEVTQTPSHQVTQMGQEVILRCVPISNHLYFYWYRQILGQKVEFLVSFYNNEISEKSEIFDDQFSVERPDGSNFTLKIRSTKLEDSAMYFCASSLSTGPTVEQFFGPGTRLTVL.

This clonotype was found many times. Here the CDR3 reads CASSPVSDTQYF. CDR3 in DNA: TGTGCCAGCTCACCAGTCTCCGATACGCAGTATTTT. The V gene is TRBV18, the J gene TRBJ2-3, with no clear D. The V gene lost 2 bases and the J gene lost 6 bases, with 6 bases spanning the gap. This CDR3 spans 12 amino acids. CDR1 and CDR2 (germline): KGHSH, LQKENI.

The chain carries TRBV4-2 and TRBJ2-5; D tentatively reads TRBD1 or TRBD2 (5 bases each). The CDR3 loop spans 15 amino acids. V was clipped by 1 base and J by 1 base, with 10 bases between them. Germline V lookup: CDR1 LGHNA, CDR2 YNFKEQ. In DNA form, the CDR3 reads TGTGCCAGCAGCCAAGCGGTTGGGGGCCAAGAGACCCAGTACTTC. Amino acid sequence: CASSQAVGGQETQYF.

V and J are TRBV14 and TRBJ2-7; D possibly matches TRBD1 or TRBD2 (6 bases each). Germline V gene lookup returns CDR1 SGHDN and CDR2 FVKESK. The CDR3 consists of 15 residues. Trimming left V 1 base short and J 1 base short, with 11 bases between. Written as DNA, the CDR3 is TGTGCCAGCAGCCAAGGAGGGGGGTTATCCTACGAGCAGTACTTC. Its protein product is CASSQGGGLSYEQYF.

The table lists this clonotype with many counts. The chain joins TRBV5-1 to TRBJ2-3; tentatively, D is TRBD1 (5 bases). Trimming removed 0 bases at V and 2 bases at J, with 13 bases between. This CDR3 has 16 residues. CDR1 and CDR2 from the germline V gene are SGHRS and YFSETQ. The CDR3, as DNA: TGCGCCAGCAGCTTGGTTGGCAGGGTCCCCACAGATACGCAGTATTTT. Its translation: CASSLVGRVPTDTQYF.

V gene TRBV6-2 or TRBV6-3 combines with J gene TRBJ1-2; D is undetermined. The CDR3 contains 13 residues. Trimming took 0 bases from V and 3 from J, leaving 5 bases between them. Germline V gene sequence: CDR1 MNHEY, CDR2 SVGEGT. The CDR3 DNA follows: TGTGCCAGCAGTTACTCGGCAGACTATGGCTACACCTTC. This sequence encodes CASSYSADYGYTF.

The rearrangement uses TRBV20-1 and TRBJ1-2; TRBD1 might be the D (5 bases). Per the germline V gene, CDR1 is DFQATT and CDR2 is SNEGSKA (reference sequence). The V and J ends lost 3 bases and 6 bases respectively, with 11 bases between them. The CDR3 spans 12 residues. CDR3 nucleotide sequence: TGCAGTGCTAGTAGGGGCGCGGATGGCTACACCTTC. It is translated as CSASRGADGYTF.

In this sample, this clonotype turned up a few times. The J gene is TRBJ2-7, the V gene TRBV10-3; D remains ambiguous. The germline V gene encodes CDR1 ENHRY and CDR2 SYGVKD. V shed 4 bases and J shed 2 bases, with 12 bases lying between them. The CDR3 loop spans 14 amino acids. The CDR3 region is CAISVKTEAYEQYF. The CDR3 DNA reads as TGTGCCATCAGTGTGAAAACAGAGGCCTACGAGCAGTACTTC.

The chain couples TRBV28 to TRBJ2-2; TRBD1 matches at 9 bases. J lost 7 bases, V lost 6 bases, and 9 bases had no gene match. The CDR3 length is 15 residues. The germline V gene encodes CDR1 MDHEN and CDR2 SYDVKM. The CDR3 reads CASSPGQGDNGELFF. In DNA, the CDR3 is TGTGCCAGCAGCCCGGGACAGGGTGATAACGGGGAGCTGTTTTTT.